The T cell receptor beta chain described here comes from a study of CD8+ T cells in alopecia areata. TCR sequencing used cDNA made by reverse transcription of extracted RNA. Sequencing used immunoSEQ multiplex PCR; TCRdb keeps in-frame clones, though not all of them. The table includes about 260,000 clones, 60% detected once. Regarding treatment: oral pan-JAK inhibitor, 5-10 mg twice daily. V was cut by 3 bases and J by 4 bases, with 14 bases left in between. The CDR3 is 14 amino acids. Germline V CDR1 and CDR2: SQVTM, ANQGSEA. This clone was counted a few times. The V and J genes are TRBV29-1 and TRBJ2-3; D possibly corresponds to TRBD2 (6 bases). The TCR comes from a human donor with alopecia areata. Sequencing used CD4+ T cells sorted from blood, obtained around week 54, from a patient treated with tofacitinib. The CDR3 coding sequence is TGCAGCGTTGACAACAGTTGGGGGGCAGATACGCAGTATTTT. This encodes CSVDNSWGADTQYF.